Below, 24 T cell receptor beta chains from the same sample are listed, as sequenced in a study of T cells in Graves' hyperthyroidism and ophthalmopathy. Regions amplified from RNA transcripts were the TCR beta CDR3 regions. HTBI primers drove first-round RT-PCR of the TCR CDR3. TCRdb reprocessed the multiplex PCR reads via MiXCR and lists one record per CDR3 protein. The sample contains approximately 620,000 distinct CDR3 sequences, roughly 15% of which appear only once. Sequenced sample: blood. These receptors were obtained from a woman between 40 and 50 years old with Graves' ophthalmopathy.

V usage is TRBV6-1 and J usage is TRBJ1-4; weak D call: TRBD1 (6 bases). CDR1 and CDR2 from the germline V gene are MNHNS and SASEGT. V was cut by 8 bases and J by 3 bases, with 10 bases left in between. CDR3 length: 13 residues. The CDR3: CASGGLANEKLFF. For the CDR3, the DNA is TGTGCCAGCGGGGGGCTGGCTAATGAAAAACTGTTTTTT.

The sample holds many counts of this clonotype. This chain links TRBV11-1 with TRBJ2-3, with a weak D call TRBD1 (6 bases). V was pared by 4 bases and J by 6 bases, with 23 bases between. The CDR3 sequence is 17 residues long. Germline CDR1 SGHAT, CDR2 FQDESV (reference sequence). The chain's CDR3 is CASSSTVGRVRGDTQYF. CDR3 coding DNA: TGTGCCAGCAGCTCAACCGTAGGACGCGTAAGGGGGGATACGCAGTATTTT.

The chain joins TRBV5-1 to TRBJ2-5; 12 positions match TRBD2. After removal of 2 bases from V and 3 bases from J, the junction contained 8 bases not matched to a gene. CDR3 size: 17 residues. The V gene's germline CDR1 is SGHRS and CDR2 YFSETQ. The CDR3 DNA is TGCGCCAGCAGCTTATTTTCGACTAGCGGGGGAAAAGAGACCCAGTACTTC. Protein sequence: CASSLFSTSGGKETQYF. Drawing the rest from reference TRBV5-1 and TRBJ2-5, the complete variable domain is KAGVTQTPRYLIKTRGQQVTLSCSPISGHRSVSWYQQTPGQGLQFLFEYFSETQRNKGNFPGRFSGRQFSNSRSEMNVSTLELGDSALYLCASSLFSTSGGKETQYFGPGTRLLVL.

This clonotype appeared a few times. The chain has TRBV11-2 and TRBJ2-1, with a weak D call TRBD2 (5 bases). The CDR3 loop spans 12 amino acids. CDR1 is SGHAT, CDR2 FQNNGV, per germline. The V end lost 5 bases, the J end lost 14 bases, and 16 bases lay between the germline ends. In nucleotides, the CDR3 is TGTGCCAGCAGCCCAGATCGGGGTATAGAGTTCTTC. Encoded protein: CASSPDRGIEFF.

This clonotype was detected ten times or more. The CDR3 loop is CASSRVGTGKSYEQYF. CDR3 sequence (DNA): TGTGCCAGCAGCCGCGTCGGGACAGGAAAATCCTACGAGCAGTACTTC. This chain joins TRBV11-2 and TRBJ2-7, with 8 bases matching TRBD1. The CDR3 has 16 amino acids. Germline V gives CDR1 SGHAT, CDR2 FQNNGV. The V segment lost 5 bases and the J segment 1 base; nucleotides outside the gene matches: 10.

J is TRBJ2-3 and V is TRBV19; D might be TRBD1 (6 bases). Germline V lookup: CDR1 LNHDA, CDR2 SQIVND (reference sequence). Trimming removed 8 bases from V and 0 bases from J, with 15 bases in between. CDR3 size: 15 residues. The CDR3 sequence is CASDHGQTSTDTQYF. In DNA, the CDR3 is TGTGCCAGTGACCATGGACAGACTAGCACAGATACGCAGTATTTT. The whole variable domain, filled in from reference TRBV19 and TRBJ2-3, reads DGGITQSPKYLFRKEGQNVTLSCEQNLNHDAMYWYRQDPGQGLRLIYYSQIVNDFQKGDIAEGYSVSREKKESFPLTVTSAQKNPTAFYLCASDHGQTSTDTQYFGPGTRLTVL.

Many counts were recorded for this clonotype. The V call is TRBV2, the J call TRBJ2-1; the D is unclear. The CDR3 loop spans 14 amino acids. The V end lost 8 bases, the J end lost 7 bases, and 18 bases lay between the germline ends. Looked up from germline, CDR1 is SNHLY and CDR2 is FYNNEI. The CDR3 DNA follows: TGTGCCAGCCAGACCGGGCCCCAGAGAAATGAGCAGTTCTTC. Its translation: CASQTGPQRNEQFF.

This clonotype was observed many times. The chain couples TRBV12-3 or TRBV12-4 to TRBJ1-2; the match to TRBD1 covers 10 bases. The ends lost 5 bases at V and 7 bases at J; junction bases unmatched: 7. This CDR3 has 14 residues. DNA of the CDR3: TGTGCCAGCAGTCCTCAGACAGGGGGCGGTGGCTACACCTTC. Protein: CASSPQTGGGGYTF.

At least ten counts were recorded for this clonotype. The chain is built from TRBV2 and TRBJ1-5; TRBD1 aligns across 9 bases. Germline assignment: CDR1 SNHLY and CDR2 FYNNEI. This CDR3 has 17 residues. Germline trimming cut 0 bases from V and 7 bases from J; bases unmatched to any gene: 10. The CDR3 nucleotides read TGTGCCAGCAGTGAAGCGATTCGGGACAGGGTGGGACAGCCCCAGCATTTT. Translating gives CASSEAIRDRVGQPQHF.

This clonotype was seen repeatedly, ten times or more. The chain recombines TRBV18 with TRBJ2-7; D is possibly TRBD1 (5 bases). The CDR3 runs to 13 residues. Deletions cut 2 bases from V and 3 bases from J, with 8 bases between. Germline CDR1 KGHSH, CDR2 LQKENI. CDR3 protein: CASSPSQGYEQYF. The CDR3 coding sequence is TGTGCCAGCTCACCATCGCAGGGCTACGAGCAGTACTTC.

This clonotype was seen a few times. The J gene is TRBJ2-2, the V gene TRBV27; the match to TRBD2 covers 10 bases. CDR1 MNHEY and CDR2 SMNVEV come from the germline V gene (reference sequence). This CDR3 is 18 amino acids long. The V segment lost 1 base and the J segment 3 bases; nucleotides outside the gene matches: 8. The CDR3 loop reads CASSLFGLAGADTGELFF. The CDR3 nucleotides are TGTGCCAGCAGTTTATTTGGGCTAGCGGGAGCTGACACCGGGGAGCTGTTTTTT.

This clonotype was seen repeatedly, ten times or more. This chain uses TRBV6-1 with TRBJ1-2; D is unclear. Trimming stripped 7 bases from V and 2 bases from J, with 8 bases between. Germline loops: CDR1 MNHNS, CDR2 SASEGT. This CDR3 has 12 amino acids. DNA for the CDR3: TGTGCCAGCAAAGGCCCAAACTATGGCTACACCTTC. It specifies CASKGPNYGYTF.

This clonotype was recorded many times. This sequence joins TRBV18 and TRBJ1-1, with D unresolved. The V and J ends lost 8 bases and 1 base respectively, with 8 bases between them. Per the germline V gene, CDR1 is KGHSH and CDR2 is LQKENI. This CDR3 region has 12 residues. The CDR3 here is CASSPGNTEAFF. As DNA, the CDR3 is TGTGCCAGCAGCCCAGGGAACACTGAAGCTTTCTTT.

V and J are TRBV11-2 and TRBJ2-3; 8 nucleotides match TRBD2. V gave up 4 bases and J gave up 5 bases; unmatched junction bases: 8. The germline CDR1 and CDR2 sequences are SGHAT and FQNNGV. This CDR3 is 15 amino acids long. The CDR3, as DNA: TGTGCCAGCAGCTCCGGGACTAGGGAGGTAGATACGCAGTATTTT. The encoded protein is CASSSGTREVDTQYF.

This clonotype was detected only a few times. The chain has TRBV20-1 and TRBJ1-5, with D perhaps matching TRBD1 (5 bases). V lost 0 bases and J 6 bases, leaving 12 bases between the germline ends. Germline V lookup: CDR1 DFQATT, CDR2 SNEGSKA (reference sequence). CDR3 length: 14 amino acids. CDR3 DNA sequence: TGCAGTGCTAGAGATTCGGGGGGAAGTCAGCCCCAGCATTTT. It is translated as CSARDSGGSQPQHF.

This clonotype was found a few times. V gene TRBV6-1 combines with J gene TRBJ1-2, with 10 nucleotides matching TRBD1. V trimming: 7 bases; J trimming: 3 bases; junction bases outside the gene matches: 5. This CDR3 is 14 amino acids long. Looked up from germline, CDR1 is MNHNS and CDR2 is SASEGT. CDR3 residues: CASTTGGADYGYTF. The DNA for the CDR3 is TGTGCCAGCACGACAGGGGGCGCGGACTATGGCTACACCTTC.

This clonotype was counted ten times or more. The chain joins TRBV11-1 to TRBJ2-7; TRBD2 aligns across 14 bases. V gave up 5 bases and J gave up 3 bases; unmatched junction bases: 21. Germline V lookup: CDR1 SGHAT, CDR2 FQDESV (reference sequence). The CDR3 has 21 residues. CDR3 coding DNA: TGTGCCAGCAGCCCCACAGGGGCGACTAGCGGGAGGGCCCTGTGGTACTACGAGCAGTACTTC. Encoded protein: CASSPTGATSGRALWYYEQYF.

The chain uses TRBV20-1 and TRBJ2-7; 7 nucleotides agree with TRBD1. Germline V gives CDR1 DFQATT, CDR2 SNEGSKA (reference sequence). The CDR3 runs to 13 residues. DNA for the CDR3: TGCAGCGTTATCGGACAGGCGGACTACGAGCAGTACTTC. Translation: CSVIGQADYEQYF.

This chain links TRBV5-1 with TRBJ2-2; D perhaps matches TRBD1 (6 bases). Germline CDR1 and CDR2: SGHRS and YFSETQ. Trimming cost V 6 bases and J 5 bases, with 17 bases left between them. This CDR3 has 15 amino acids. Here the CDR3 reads CASTRQDARTGELFF. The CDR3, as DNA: TGCGCCAGCACCCGACAGGACGCGAGGACCGGGGAGCTGTTTTTT.

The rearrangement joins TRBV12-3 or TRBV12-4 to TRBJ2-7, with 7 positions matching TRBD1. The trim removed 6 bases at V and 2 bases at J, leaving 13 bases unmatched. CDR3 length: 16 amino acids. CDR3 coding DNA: TGTGCCAGCAGCTCCACCCGACAGGGAACCCCCTACGAGCAGTACTTC. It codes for CASSSTRQGTPYEQYF.

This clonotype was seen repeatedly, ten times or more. DNA for the CDR3: TGTGCCAGCAGTCTACAGGGTGGCAAAAACATTCAGTACTTC. Translating gives CASSLQGGKNIQYF. This chain uses TRBV7-9 with TRBJ2-4; weak D call: TRBD1 (6 bases). The CDR3 has 14 amino acids. Per the germline V gene, CDR1 is SEHNR and CDR2 is FQNEAQ (reference sequence). With 6 bases removed from V and 3 bases from J, the gap between germline ends came to 12 bases. The full variable domain, with the rest looked up from reference TRBV7-9 and TRBJ2-4, is DTGVSQNPRHKITKRGQNVTFRCDPISEHNRLYWYRQTLGQGPEFLTYFQNEAQLEKSRLLSDRFSAERPKGSFSTLEIQRTEQGDSAMYLCASSLQGGKNIQYFGAGTRLSVL.

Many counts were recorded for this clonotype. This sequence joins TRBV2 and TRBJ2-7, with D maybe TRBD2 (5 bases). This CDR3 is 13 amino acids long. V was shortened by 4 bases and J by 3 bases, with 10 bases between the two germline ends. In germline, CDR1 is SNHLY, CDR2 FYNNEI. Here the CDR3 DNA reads TGTGCCAGCAGTGTTCAGCGGAGCTACGAGCAGTACTTC. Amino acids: CASSVQRSYEQYF.

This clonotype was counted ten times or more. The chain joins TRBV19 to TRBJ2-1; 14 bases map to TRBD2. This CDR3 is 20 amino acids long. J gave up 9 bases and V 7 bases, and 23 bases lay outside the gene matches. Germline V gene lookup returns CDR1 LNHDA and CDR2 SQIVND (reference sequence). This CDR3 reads CASTGTPGRGTSGSQAEQFF. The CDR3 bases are TGTGCCAGTACCGGAACCCCGGGTAGAGGGACTAGCGGGAGCCAGGCTGAGCAGTTCTTC.

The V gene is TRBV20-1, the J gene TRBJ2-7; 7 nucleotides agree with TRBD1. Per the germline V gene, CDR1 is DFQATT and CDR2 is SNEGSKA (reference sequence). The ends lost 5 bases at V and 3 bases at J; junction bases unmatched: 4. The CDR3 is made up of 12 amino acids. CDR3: CSARRDSYEQYF. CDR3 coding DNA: TGCAGTGCTCGCCGGGACAGCTACGAGCAGTACTTC.